Here is one T cell receptor beta chain with its context. The data are from a study of technical replicates of blood from several donors. Germline V gives CDR1 SGHAT, CDR2 FQNNGV. The CDR3 length is 13 residues. The V end lost 3 bases, the J end lost 6 bases, and 8 bases lay between the germline ends. Only in-frame clones appear in the TCRdb table, and some are missing; sequencing was by immunoSEQ multiplex PCR. Among about 63,000 clones listed, about 88% were seen once. The specimen was PBMCs. The TCR was taken from a human donor in good health. Some clones in this sample may be carry-over from other donors' samples. The chain has TRBV11-2 and TRBJ2-2, with a possible D match to TRBD2 (5 bases). The DNA of the CDR3 is TGTGCCAGCAGCTTTGCGGGTTCCGGGGAGCTGTTTTTT. Its translation: CASSFAGSGELFF.